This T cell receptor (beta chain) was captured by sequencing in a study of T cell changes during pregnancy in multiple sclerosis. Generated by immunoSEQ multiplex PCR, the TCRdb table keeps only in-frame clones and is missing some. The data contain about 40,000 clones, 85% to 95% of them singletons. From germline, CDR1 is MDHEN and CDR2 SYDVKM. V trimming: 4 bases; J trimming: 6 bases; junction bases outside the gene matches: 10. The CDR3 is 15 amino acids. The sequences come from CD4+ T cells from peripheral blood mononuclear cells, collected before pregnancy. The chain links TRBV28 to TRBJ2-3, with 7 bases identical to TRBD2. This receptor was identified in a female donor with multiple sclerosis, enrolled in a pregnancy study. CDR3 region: CASSSPWEGGDTQYF. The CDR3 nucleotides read TGTGCCAGCAGTTCCCCCTGGGAGGGAGGGGATACGCAGTATTTT.